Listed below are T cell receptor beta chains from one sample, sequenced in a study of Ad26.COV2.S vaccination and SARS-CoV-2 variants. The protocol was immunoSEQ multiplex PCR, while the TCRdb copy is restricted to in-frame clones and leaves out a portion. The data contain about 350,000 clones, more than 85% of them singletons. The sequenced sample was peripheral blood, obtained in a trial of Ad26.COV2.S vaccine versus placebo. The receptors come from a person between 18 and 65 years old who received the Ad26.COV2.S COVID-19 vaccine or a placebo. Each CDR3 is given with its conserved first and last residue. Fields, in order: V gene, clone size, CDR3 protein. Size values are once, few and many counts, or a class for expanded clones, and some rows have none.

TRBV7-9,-,CASSPLPGLAGELEQYF
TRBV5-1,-,CASSPGQDNEQFF
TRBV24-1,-,CATSVRKGGSDGYTF
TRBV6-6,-,CASSYARFSSEAFF
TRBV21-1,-,CASSKRRDRPTYEQYF
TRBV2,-,CASSRDISNQPQHF
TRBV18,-,CASSPTGGYKIGEQFF
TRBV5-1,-,CASSLEGRDTGELFF
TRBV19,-,CASSATGAEAYEQYF
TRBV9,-,CASSVGDLLRAGELFF
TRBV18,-,CASSSREGNYEQYF
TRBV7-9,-,CASSWTARGSYNEQFF
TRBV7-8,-,CASSPRALSSEQFF
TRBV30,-,CASARGTNYGYTF
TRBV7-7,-,CASSLVAGGRETQYF
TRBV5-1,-,CASSQTATNEKLFF
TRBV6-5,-,CASIRAGGHYGYTF
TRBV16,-,CASSQLRGVNEQFF
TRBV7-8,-,CASSLSGTGTYEQYF
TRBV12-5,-,CASVLEDKIGELFF
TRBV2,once,CASSEALRGQGNTGELFF
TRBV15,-,CATRPGHLTGELFF
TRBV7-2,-,CASSLTGTDSGNTIYF
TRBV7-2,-,CASSLSPGNYEQYF
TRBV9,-,CASSVVGGGTGELFF
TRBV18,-,CASSPRRTDTQYF
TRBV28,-,CASSPPWTHSNQPQHF
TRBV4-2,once,CASSPGVGVTDTQYF
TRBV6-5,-,CASSRRDRGGTEAFF
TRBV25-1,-,CASSEPGLETQYF
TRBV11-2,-,CASSLDRLAYEQYF
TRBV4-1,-,CASSRTYRVEETQYF
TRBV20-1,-,CSASTSGGRIQYF
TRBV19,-,CASSAGSGTTGELFF
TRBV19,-,CASWDRGQTNTGELFF
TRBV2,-,CASKIGQYEKLFF
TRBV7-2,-,CASSHGLAGVLGETQYF
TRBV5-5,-,CASSPTGRNTEAFF
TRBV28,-,CASSLPPEAFF
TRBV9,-,CASSVGVGENQPQHF
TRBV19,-,CASSTQQGVVTGELFF
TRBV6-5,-,CASTSRSGNTIYF
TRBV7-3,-,CASSVQGNTEAFF
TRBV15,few,CATSRVPIYEQYF
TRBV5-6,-,CASSSRSGYYEQYF